A single sample is the source of the 23 T cell receptor beta chains below, sequenced in a study of low-dose radiotherapy and immunotherapy resistance in tumors. TRAV- and TRBV-specific primers, spanning alpha and beta chains, primed first-strand cDNA. TCRs underwent 20 PCR cycles of amplification with a constant-region primer and V-primer adapter. One entry per CDR3 protein, called by TCRdb with MiXCR from the reads. This table holds tens of thousands of distinct CDR3 sequences, under 30% found once. As to time point: after trial treatment. This sample's treatment: LDRT plus nivolumab, ipilimumab, low-dose cyclophosphamide and aspirin (RACIN trial). Sequences were derived from PBMCs, sampled after low-dose radiotherapy plus immunotherapy. All receptors derive from a male donor with prostate cancer.

This clonotype was seen at least ten times. The rearrangement links TRBV12-3 or TRBV12-4 to TRBJ2-3; 8 positions match TRBD2. With V trimmed by 7 bases and J by 1 base, 4 bases remained unmatched. This CDR3 comprises 14 residues. DNA for the CDR3: TGTGCCAGCACCAATAGCGGGGGCACAGATACGCAGTATTTT. Its protein product is CASTNSGGTDTQYF.

A remark on this clonotype: Germline is not matched at one junction end, which may reflect a read error. This rearrangement joins TRBV18 to TRBJ2-5; D ambiguous. CDR3 length equals 13 residues. Germline V gene data show CDR1 as KGHSH and CDR2 as LQKENI. The CDR3 DNA reads as TGTACCAGCTCACCATTACCTATGGACACCCAGTACTTC. Protein sequence: CTSSPLPMDTQYF.

In this sample, this clonotype turned up many times. The rearrangement joins TRBV12-3 or TRBV12-4 to TRBJ2-7, with D possibly called TRBD1 or TRBD2 (6 bases each). V was shortened by 5 bases and J by 6 bases, with 20 bases between the two germline ends. The CDR3 length is 15 residues. CDR3 DNA: TGTGCCAGCAGTCCTATGACAGGAATCGGGGGCGAGCAGTACTTC. Its translation: CASSPMTGIGGEQYF.

This chain uses TRBV29-1 with TRBJ1-1, with D possibly matching TRBD1 (5 bases). CDR1 and CDR2 (germline): SQVTM, ANQGSEA. This CDR3 region has 13 residues. The ends were cut back, 7 bases at V and 4 bases at J, with 16 bases in the middle. The CDR3 DNA sequence: TGCAGCGCGAACCGGGGGTCCTCCACTGAAGCTTTCTTT. Translated: CSANRGSSTEAFF. The full variable domain, completed using reference TRBV29-1 and TRBJ1-1, is SAVISQKPSRDICQRGTSLTIQCQVDSQVTMMFWYRQQPGQSLTLIATANQGSEATYESGFVIDKFPISRPNLTFSTLTVSNMSPEDSSIYLCSANRGSSTEAFFGQGTRLTVV.

This clonotype was recorded at least ten times. This chain joins TRBV28 and TRBJ2-7, with a tentative D call TRBD2 (6 bases). CDR1 is MDHEN and CDR2 is SYDVKM in the germline V gene. CDR3 length equals 14 residues. The V end lost 6 bases, the J end lost 1 base, and 13 bases lay between the germline ends. CDR3 in DNA: TGTGCCAGCAGATTACGGGGGACTTCCTACGAGCAGTACTTC. This codes for CASRLRGTSYEQYF.

This rearrangement joins TRBV11-2 to TRBJ1-4, with D uncertain. CDR1 and CDR2 from the germline V gene are SGHAT and FQNNGV. The CDR3 runs to 15 residues. V lost 1 base to trimming and J lost 7 bases, with 13 bases between them. Here the CDR3 reads CASSLVLPGSEKLFF. For the CDR3, the DNA is TGTGCCAGCAGCTTAGTCCTCCCGGGGAGTGAAAAACTGTTTTTT.

This clonotype has a count of ten or more. The chain links TRBV12-2 to TRBJ1-2; the table gives TRBD1 as D, unverified against the DNA. TRBV12-2 is classified as a pseudogene. The CDR3 spans 12 residues. The CDR3 DNA reads TGTGCAAGTGGGACAGGGCTCTATGGCTACACCTTC. Its protein is CASGTGLYGYTF.

The chain carries TRBV6-8 and TRBJ1-2; TRBD1 aligns across 7 bases. With 6 bases clipped from V and 4 bases from J, the junction kept 2 bases outside the gene matches. The CDR3 sequence is 12 residues long. CDR1 and CDR2 from the germline V gene are MNHGY and SAAAGT. Here the CDR3 reads CASRTGSYGYTF. The CDR3 coding sequence is TGTGCCAGCAGGACAGGGAGCTATGGCTACACCTTC.

This clonotype was counted many times. The chain uses TRBV19 and TRBJ2-1; TRBD2 matches 12 bases. The trim removed 5 bases at V and 8 bases at J, leaving 13 bases unmatched. CDR1 is LNHDA, CDR2 SQIVND, per germline (reference sequence). The CDR3 runs to 17 residues. The CDR3 nucleotides read TGTGCCAGTAGTCCTATACTAGCGGGAGGCCGCGGCTATGAGCAGTTCTTC. It translates to CASSPILAGGRGYEQFF. Based on the CDR3 plus reference TRBV19 and TRBJ2-1, the full variable domain is DGGITQSPKYLFRKEGQNVTLSCEQNLNHDAMYWYRQDPGQGLRLIYYSQIVNDFQKGDIAEGYSVSREKKESFPLTVTSAQKNPTAFYLCASSPILAGGRGYEQFFGPGTRLTVL.

This clonotype was detected ten times or more. This chain joins TRBV7-9 and TRBJ2-3; D is uncertain. Germline loops: CDR1 SEHNR, CDR2 FQNEAQ (reference sequence). The V end was cut by 5 bases, the J end by 2 bases, with 8 bases between. The CDR3 is 13 residues long. CDR3 region: CASSTDPTDTQYF. CDR3 nucleotides: TGTGCCAGCAGCACGGACCCCACAGATACGCAGTATTTT.

This clonotype was found many times. The J gene is TRBJ2-1, the V gene TRBV3-1; the D is unclear. The length of the CDR3 is 14 residues. Germline CDR1 reads LGHDT; CDR2 reads YNNKEL (reference sequence). V was trimmed by 1 base and J by 5 bases, leaving 9 bases between them. CDR3 bases: TGTGCCAGCAGCCAAGCCAGCGCTAACAATGAGCAGTTCTTC. Amino acid sequence: CASSQASANNEQFF.

This clonotype was found many times. The gene calls are TRBV7-2 and TRBJ1-2; the D is unclear. The CDR3 covers 14 residues. Trimming removed 1 base from V and 4 bases from J, with 10 bases in between. The V gene's germline CDR1 is SGHTA and CDR2 FQGNSA. The DNA for the CDR3 is TGTGCCAGCAGCTTAGACCCACGGAGCTATGGCTACACCTTC. Its translation: CASSLDPRSYGYTF. Complete variable domain (other parts from reference TRBV7-2 and TRBJ1-2): GAGVSQSPSNKVTEKGKDVELRCDPISGHTALYWYRQSLGQGLEFLIYFQGNSAPDKSGLPSDRFSAERTGGSVSTLTIQRTQQEDSAVYLCASSLDPRSYGYTFGSGTRLTVV.

The genes are TRBV5-8 and TRBJ1-2; a weak D match, TRBD1 (6 bases). Between the trimmed V and J ends, which lost 4 bases and 7 bases, there was a span of 20 bases. The CDR3 has 15 residues. The germline CDR1 and CDR2 sequences are SGHTS and YDEGEE. The CDR3 DNA is TGTGCCAGCAGCCCCTCCAGGGGAGGTTCGGGTGGCTACACCTTC. This encodes CASSPSRGGSGGYTF.

Ten or more counts support this clonotype. The chain carries TRBV12-3 or TRBV12-4 and TRBJ1-5, with D possibly TRBD1 on 6 matching bases. The CDR3 consists of 15 residues. The germline V and J ends were trimmed by 3 bases and 1 base, with 10 bases remaining between them. DNA for the CDR3: TGTGCCAGCAGTTTTACGGGGGCCAGCAATCAGCCCCAGCATTTT. Protein sequence: CASSFTGASNQPQHF.

CDR3: CASSLNARDTPEAFF. The CDR3 region has the DNA TGTGCCAGCAGCCTAAACGCCCGGGACACCCCTGAAGCTTTCTTT. V usage is TRBV5-6 and J usage is TRBJ1-1, with a tentative D call TRBD1 (6 bases). From germline, CDR1 is SGHDT and CDR2 YYEEEE. V lost 4 bases, J lost 6 bases, and 19 bases lay in between. This CDR3 contains 15 residues.

This clonotype was seen repeatedly, ten times or more. The CDR3 protein is CSVEGGASGGGTDTQYF. CDR3 sequence (DNA): TGCAGCGTTGAAGGGGGGGCTAGCGGGGGAGGCACAGATACGCAGTATTTT. The chain links TRBV29-1 to TRBJ2-3, with 10 bases identical to TRBD2. V dropped 1 base and J dropped 1; count of bases not matched to a gene: 8. The CDR3 runs 17 residues. Germline-derived CDR1 and CDR2 are SQVTM and ANQGSEA.

The V and J genes are TRBV5-1 and TRBJ2-7; D might be TRBD1 (5 bases). CDR1 SGHRS and CDR2 YFSETQ come from the germline V gene. The germline V and J ends were trimmed by 5 bases and 5 bases, with 14 bases remaining between them. The CDR3 runs to 13 residues. Here the CDR3 reads CASSSNDSDEQYF. The CDR3, as DNA: TGCGCCAGCAGTTCGAATGACAGCGACGAGCAGTACTTC.

This clonotype was detected ten times or more. The V gene is TRBV7-6, the J gene TRBJ2-5; a weak D match, TRBD1 (6 bases). The CDR3 has 16 residues. Deletions cut 1 base from V and 10 bases from J, with 22 bases between. CDR1 SGHVS and CDR2 FNYEAQ come from the germline V gene. CDR3 in DNA: TGTGCCAGCAGCTTAGGGTGGGGGCGGTATCAAGGTGACCAGTACTTC. It specifies CASSLGWGRYQGDQYF.

Concerning this clonotype: This likely traces to a read error, being one base from a far larger clone. This sequence joins TRBV29-1 and TRBJ2-1, with 8 bases aligning to TRBD1. The CDR3 is 12 residues long. Germline V lookup: CDR1 SQVTM, CDR2 ANQGSEA. V was clipped by 6 bases and J by 10 bases; unmatched bases: 8. The CDR3, as DNA: TGCAGCGTGGGAACACAGGGGGGCGAGCAGTTCTTC. It encodes CSVGTQGGEQFF.

This clonotype is a singleton in its sample. The chain recombines TRBV27 with TRBJ2-1; TRBD2 agrees at 10 bases. In germline, CDR1 is MNHEY, CDR2 SMNVEV (reference sequence). After removal of 6 bases from V and 9 bases from J, the junction contained 17 bases not matched to a gene. This CDR3 is 17 amino acids long. The CDR3 DNA reads TGTGCCAGCAGCCCCCCCCCGGCTAGCGGGAGATTTGGTGAGCAGTTCTTC. As protein: CASSPPPASGRFGEQFF.

The sample holds many counts of this clonotype. CDR3 sequence: CAVSRDGNTEAFF. The CDR3, as DNA: TGTGCCGTTTCCAGGGACGGGAACACTGAAGCTTTCTTT. The gene calls are TRBV27 and TRBJ1-1, with D possibly TRBD1 on 5 matching bases. Germline V gene data show CDR1 as MNHEY and CDR2 as SMNVEV (reference sequence). The germline V and J ends were trimmed by 11 bases and 1 base, with 14 bases remaining between them. The CDR3 has 13 residues.

Ten or more counts support this clonotype. The J gene is TRBJ2-3, the V gene TRBV10-3; D possibly corresponds to TRBD2 (6 bases). V lost 6 bases and J 3 bases, leaving 13 bases between the germline ends. The germline V gene encodes CDR1 ENHRY and CDR2 SYGVKD. The CDR3 covers 14 residues. CDR3 nucleotides: TGTGCCATCAGACCCGGGACTGGGACAGATACGCAGTATTTT. This sequence encodes CAIRPGTGTDTQYF.

The J gene is TRBJ1-4, the V gene TRBV27; tentative D call: TRBD1 (5 bases). The ends were cut back, 6 bases at V and 0 bases at J, with 14 bases in the middle. Germline CDR1 reads MNHEY; CDR2 reads SMNVEV (reference sequence). This CDR3 has 16 amino acids. The chain's CDR3 is CASRGTGGATNEKLFF. In DNA, the CDR3 is TGTGCCAGCAGGGGGACGGGGGGAGCAACTAATGAAAAACTGTTTTTT.